Listed here are 10 T cell receptor beta chains from one sample, sequenced in a study of human T cells and chemical hapten exposure. Via MiXCR, TCRdb re-called the RACE reads, giving one row per CDR3 protein. This table has roughly 380,000 distinct CDR3 sequences, around 6% appearing once. Time point: patch test 2, 6 weeks after DPC sensitization. The treatment: therapeutic diphenylcyclopropenone sensitization with weekly scalp DPC. The sequenced sample was whole blood, obtained in connection with sensitization to the hapten diphenylcyclopropenone (DPC). The source of these receptors is a woman in her late teens or twenties with alopecia areata. Some clones in this sample may be carry-over from other donors' samples.

This clonotype has more than one count but fewer than ten. The chain couples TRBV4-2 to TRBJ2-3, with 16 bases aligning to TRBD2. The CDR3 extends over 16 amino acids. V lost 4 bases to trimming and J lost 5 bases; unmatched junction nucleotides: 3. CDR1 and CDR2 from the germline V gene are LGHNA and YNFKEQ. CDR3 in DNA: TGTGCCAGCAGCCCCGGGACTAGCGGGGGGGGAGATACGCAGTATTTT. It is translated as CASSPGTSGGGDTQYF.

This clonotype was found many times. The gene calls are TRBV5-1 and TRBJ1-1; a weak D match, TRBD1 (6 bases). V shed 2 bases and J shed 3 bases, with 11 bases lying between them. The CDR3 sequence is 14 residues long. Germline loops: CDR1 SGHRS, CDR2 YFSETQ. CDR3 sequence: CASSFRDIDTEAFF. CDR3 DNA: TGCGCCAGCAGCTTCCGGGACATAGACACTGAAGCTTTCTTT.

This rearrangement joins TRBV21-1 to TRBJ2-7; TRBD2 is taken as the D call from the table, unchecked against the DNA. TRBV21-1 is tagged as a pseudogene. The length of the CDR3 is 17 residues. CDR3 nucleotides: TGTGCCAGCAGCAAGTCGGGGACGGCCCCATTAGGTTACGAGCAGTACTTC. Protein product: CASSKSGTAPLGYEQYF.

This clonotype came up a few times. J is TRBJ1-4 and V is TRBV20-1; 10 bases fit TRBD1. Germline-derived CDR1 and CDR2 are DFQATT and SNEGSKA (reference sequence). The CDR3 has 15 residues. V shed 5 bases and J 8 bases; nucleotides not matched to a gene: 11. The CDR3 sequence is CSAHTGTGVREKLFF. The CDR3 DNA is TGCAGTGCTCACACCGGGACAGGGGTTCGGGAAAAACTGTTTTTT.

This clonotype has ten or more counts. The chain joins TRBV27 to TRBJ2-3; a weak D match, TRBD2 (5 bases). CDR3 length: 14 amino acids. The germline gives CDR1 MNHEY, CDR2 SMNVEV (reference sequence). The germline V and J ends were trimmed by 7 bases and 8 bases, with 19 bases remaining between them. CDR3 loop: CASKPSPVRGTQYF. CDR3 coding DNA: TGTGCCAGCAAACCTAGCCCCGTACGGGGTACGCAGTATTTT.

This clonotype was observed many times. The chain uses TRBV6-5 and TRBJ1-2, with TRBD1 matching 7 bases. Germline lookup yields CDR1 MNHEY and CDR2 SVGAGI. V lost 5 bases, J lost 4 bases, and 13 bases stayed unmatched. The CDR3 extends over 16 amino acids. CDR3 residues: CASSDIQGMGSYGYTF. The DNA for the CDR3 is TGTGCCAGCAGTGACATACAGGGGATGGGGAGCTATGGCTACACCTTC.

This clonotype was counted between two and nine times. This rearrangement joins TRBV7-9 to TRBJ1-6; TRBD1 matches 7 bases. The germline V gene encodes CDR1 SEHNR and CDR2 FQNEAQ (reference sequence). Germline trimming cut 3 bases from V and 10 bases from J; bases unmatched to any gene: 6. The CDR3 consists of 14 residues. The CDR3 DNA is TGTGCCAGCAGCTTCGACAGGGTCCGCTCACCCCTCCACTTT. Translation gives CASSFDRVRSPLHF.

This clonotype was recorded many times. The chain is built from TRBV28 and TRBJ1-4; no reliable D call. The CDR3 is 12 residues long. V was trimmed by 2 bases and J by 6 bases, leaving 4 bases between them. The germline CDR1 and CDR2 sequences are MDHEN and SYDVKM. The CDR3 coding sequence is TGTGCCAGCAGTTTAAACCATGAAAAACTGTTTTTT. It encodes CASSLNHEKLFF.

This chain links TRBV18 with TRBJ1-1; a possible D gene is TRBD1 (5 bases). This CDR3 is 17 amino acids long. V gave up 2 bases and J gave up 4 bases, with 20 bases separating them. The germline V gene encodes CDR1 KGHSH and CDR2 LQKENI. CDR3 protein: CASSPRERTPRGTEAFF. CDR3 nucleotides: TGTGCCAGCTCACCAAGAGAGCGGACACCTAGGGGCACTGAAGCTTTCTTT. The full variable domain, in which reference TRBV18 and TRBJ1-1 provide the parts outside the CDR3, is NAGVMQNPRHLVRRRGQEARLRCSPMKGHSHVYWYRQLPEEGLKFMVYLQKENIIDESGMPKERFSAEFPKEGPSILRIQQVVRGDSAAYFCASSPRERTPRGTEAFFGQGTRLTVV.

This clonotype was recorded at least ten times. The V and J genes are TRBV20-1 and TRBJ1-6; no definite D call. The CDR3 contains 13 residues. Between the trimmed V and J ends, which lost 2 bases and 7 bases, there was a span of 9 bases. Germline V gene data show CDR1 as DFQATT and CDR2 as SNEGSKA (reference sequence). CDR3 loop: CSARTENNSPLHF. DNA of the CDR3: TGCAGTGCTAGAACGGAAAACAATTCACCCCTCCACTTT.